These 24 T cell receptor beta chains share one sample of origin, sequenced in a study of T cell responses to AZD1222 COVID-19 vaccine. Profiling relied on immunoSEQ multiplex PCR, and the TCRdb table lists in-frame clones only, not all of them. The table has 45,000 to 60,000 clones, about three quarters seen once. Sequenced material: peripheral blood, taken on day 0 of AZD1222 vaccination. The receptor set was obtained from an adult in good health.

The chain recombines TRBV4-1 with TRBJ1-1, with TRBD1 matching over 7 bases. The CDR3 extends over 15 amino acids. The V gene end was trimmed by 0 bases and the J gene end by 2 bases; junction bases not matched to a gene: 3. CDR1 and CDR2 (germline): MGHRA, YSYEKL. The CDR3 loop is CASSQDRGGNTEAFF. As DNA, the CDR3 is TGCGCCAGCAGCCAAGACAGGGGGGGAAACACTGAAGCTTTCTTT.

Only a few counts were recorded for this clone. The chain couples TRBV7-9 to TRBJ1-2; D unresolved. V was clipped by 0 bases and J by 0 bases, with 5 bases between them. Germline lookup yields CDR1 SEHNR and CDR2 FQNEAQ (reference sequence). The CDR3 sequence is 14 residues long. CDR3 DNA sequence: TGTGCCAGCAGCTTAGCAGGTTCTAACTATGGCTACACCTTC. Translating it yields CASSLAGSNYGYTF.

The gene calls are TRBV19 and TRBJ1-1; 7 bases agree with TRBD1. This CDR3 is 16 amino acids long. In germline, CDR1 is LNHDA, CDR2 SQIVND (reference sequence). The trim removed 4 bases at V and 1 base at J, leaving 9 bases unmatched. This chain's CDR3 is CASSTEGTASNTEAFF. CDR3 bases: TGTGCCAGTAGTACGGAGGGGACAGCCTCGAACACTGAAGCTTTCTTT. The variable domain in full, with the rest retrieved from reference TRBV19 and TRBJ1-1, is DGGITQSPKYLFRKEGQNVTLSCEQNLNHDAMYWYRQDPGQGLRLIYYSQIVNDFQKGDIAEGYSVSREKKESFPLTVTSAQKNPTAFYLCASSTEGTASNTEAFFGQGTRLTVV.

This clone turned up a few times. This rearrangement joins TRBV19 to TRBJ2-1, with 12 bases identical to TRBD2. The CDR3 loop spans 20 amino acids. V lost 3 bases, J lost 0 bases, and 12 bases stayed unmatched. CDR1 is LNHDA, CDR2 SQIVND, per germline (reference sequence). In nucleotides, the CDR3 is TGTGCCAGTAGTATCAGACCTAGCGGGAGGGTTGTACGCTCCTACAATGAGCAGTTCTTC. It specifies CASSIRPSGRVVRSYNEQFF.

The chain uses TRBV6-1 and TRBJ2-2; D gene ambiguous. V shed 2 bases and J shed 6 bases, with 7 bases lying between them. The CDR3 sequence is 13 residues long. CDR1 MNHNS and CDR2 SASEGT come from the germline V gene. Here the CDR3 reads CASSENPPGELFF. The DNA of the CDR3 is TGTGCCAGCAGTGAAAACCCCCCCGGGGAGCTGTTTTTT.

The chain has TRBV11-3 and TRBJ2-1, with D unclear. V shed 5 bases and J shed 6 bases, with 11 bases lying between them. There are 13 residues in the CDR3. In germline, CDR1 is SGHNT, CDR2 YENEEA. CDR3 loop: CASSQRASNEQFF. The CDR3 DNA reads as TGTGCCAGCAGCCAACGGGCCTCCAATGAGCAGTTCTTC.

The gene calls are TRBV12-3 or TRBV12-4 and TRBJ2-3; no definite D call. Trimming cost V 5 bases and J 6 bases, with 9 bases left between them. The CDR3 has 12 amino acids. The CDR3, as DNA: TGTGCCAGCAGTAACGTTGAGGATACGCAGTATTTT. Encoded protein: CASSNVEDTQYF.

The chain recombines TRBV18 with TRBJ2-5; TRBD2 matches 11 bases. V lost 3 bases and J lost 3; bases outside the gene matches: 3. Per germline, CDR1 KGHSH and CDR2 LQKENI. The CDR3 loop spans 15 amino acids. As DNA, the CDR3 is TGTGCCAGCTCACCCATGACTAGCGGGGAAGAGACCCAGTACTTC. The encoded protein is CASSPMTSGEETQYF.

This chain joins TRBV6-5 and TRBJ1-5; D is perhaps TRBD1 (5 bases). The ends were cut back, 5 bases at V and 6 bases at J, with 17 bases in the middle. The germline V gene has CDR1 MNHEY and CDR2 SVGAGI. The CDR3 extends over 15 amino acids. The CDR3 nucleotides read TGTGCCAGCAGTCCCCTGGGGGGGATCCCTCAGCCCCAGCATTTT. Translation: CASSPLGGIPQPQHF.

V and J are TRBV28 and TRBJ2-3; no reliable D call. The CDR3 has 12 amino acids. Trimming pared 6 bases from V and 2 bases from J, leaving 6 bases between. The germline V gene encodes CDR1 MDHEN and CDR2 SYDVKM. The CDR3 loop reads CASRPITDTQYF. CDR3 bases: TGTGCCAGCAGACCGATCACAGATACGCAGTATTTT.

V usage is TRBV7-9 and J usage is TRBJ1-1; TRBD1 matches 7 bases. J was trimmed by 6 bases and V by 1 base; bases with no gene match: 5. CDR1 and CDR2 (germline): SEHNR, FQNEAQ (reference sequence). The CDR3 runs 14 residues. CDR3 amino acids: CASSLETDRPEAFF. CDR3 bases: TGTGCCAGCAGCTTAGAGACGGACAGGCCTGAAGCTTTCTTT. Based on the CDR3 plus reference TRBV7-9 and TRBJ1-1, the full variable domain is DTGVSQNPRHKITKRGQNVTFRCDPISEHNRLYWYRQTLGQGPEFLTYFQNEAQLEKSRLLSDRFSAERPKGSFSTLEIQRTEQGDSAMYLCASSLETDRPEAFFGQGTRLTVV.

This chain joins TRBV6-2 or TRBV6-3 and TRBJ2-1; 10 nucleotides agree with TRBD2. V dropped 2 bases and J dropped 10; count of bases not matched to a gene: 8. This CDR3 region has 15 residues. The germline V gene has CDR1 MNHEY and CDR2 SVGEGT. This CDR3 is CASSYSLAGAYEQFF. For the CDR3, the DNA is TGTGCCAGCAGTTACAGTCTAGCGGGGGCCTACGAGCAGTTCTTC.

The genes are TRBV19 and TRBJ1-5; D may be TRBD1 (5 bases). Germline V gene data show CDR1 as LNHDA and CDR2 as SQIVND (reference sequence). The CDR3 contains 13 residues. V was clipped by 5 bases and J by 7 bases, with 12 bases between them. The CDR3 DNA reads as TGTGCCAGTAGTTCCCCGAAGGGGCAGCCCCAGCATTTT. It encodes CASSSPKGQPQHF.

The chain is built from TRBV27 and TRBJ1-6; D perhaps matches TRBD1 (5 bases). Trimming cost V 6 bases and J 2 bases, with 11 bases left between them. CDR1 MNHEY and CDR2 SMNVEV come from the germline V gene (reference sequence). The CDR3 runs to 15 residues. For the CDR3, the DNA is TGTGCCAGCAGCTTGGGGGGGACCTATAATTCACCCCTCCACTTT. This codes for CASSLGGTYNSPLHF.

The chain links TRBV28 to TRBJ2-1, with 10 bases fitting TRBD1. CDR3 length: 20 amino acids. Trimming at V came to 7 bases and at J to 4 bases, leaving 22 bases not matched to a gene. Per germline, CDR1 MDHEN and CDR2 SYDVKM. In DNA, the CDR3 is TGTGCCAGCACATCGGGACAGGGGTTTTTTTCACGAACGACATACAATGAGCAGTTCTTC. Translation gives CASTSGQGFFSRTTYNEQFF. The full variable domain, its missing parts supplied by reference TRBV28 and TRBJ2-1, is DVKVTQSSRYLVKRTGEKVFLECVQDMDHENMFWYRQDPGLGLRLIYFSYDVKMKEKGDIPEGYSVSREKKERFSLILESASTNQTSMYLCASTSGQGFFSRTTYNEQFFGPGTRLTVL.

This rearrangement joins TRBV11-3 to TRBJ2-7, with TRBD2 matching 8 bases. The CDR3 runs 14 residues. V lost 5 bases and J lost 3; bases outside the gene matches: 6. Germline CDR1 reads SGHNT; CDR2 reads YENEEA. The DNA for the CDR3 is TGTGCCAGCAGCCCCGGAGGGACTAGCTACGAGCAGTACTTC. Protein product: CASSPGGTSYEQYF.

The rearrangement uses TRBV27 and TRBJ2-3, with 7 bases fitting TRBD2. V gave up 5 bases and J gave up 5 bases; unmatched junction bases: 13. Germline-derived CDR1 and CDR2 are MNHEY and SMNVEV (reference sequence). The CDR3 runs 16 residues. Here the CDR3 reads CASSRKGRRGRDTQYF. The CDR3 nucleotides are TGTGCCAGCAGTCGCAAAGGTCGGCGGGGGAGAGATACGCAGTATTTT.

Note on this clone: At one end, the junction sequence differs from germline, possibly due to a read error. The chain recombines TRBV30 with TRBJ2-5; no clear D gene. CDR3 length equals 13 residues. In germline, CDR1 is GTSNPN, CDR2 SVGIG (reference sequence). In DNA, the CDR3 is TGTGCCTGGGGTGTTGGTACTCAAGAGACCCAGTACTTC. Translated, it gives CAWGVGTQETQYF.

The chain carries TRBV5-1 and TRBJ2-2, with D possibly TRBD1 on 6 matching bases. Per the germline V gene, CDR1 is SGHRS and CDR2 is YFSETQ. This CDR3 is built from 13 residues. V lost 4 bases and J 3 bases, leaving 7 bases between the germline ends. The CDR3 DNA reads as TGCGCCAGCAGCGCAGGGGACACCGGGGAGCTGTTTTTT. This gives the protein CASSAGDTGELFF.

V and J are TRBV11-3 and TRBJ2-2; 7 nucleotides match TRBD2. The J segment lost 0 bases and the V segment lost 1 base, leaving 2 bases of the junction unmatched. The CDR3 is 16 residues long. Germline V gene data show CDR1 as SGHNT and CDR2 as YENEEA. CDR3 region: CASSLGGSANTGELFF. The CDR3 nucleotides read TGTGCCAGCAGCTTAGGCGGGAGTGCGAACACCGGGGAGCTGTTTTTT.

The V gene is TRBV7-8, the J gene TRBJ1-2; 7 bases match TRBD1. This CDR3 has 14 residues. CDR1 is SGHVS, CDR2 FQNEAQ, per germline. Trimming took 1 base from V and 3 from J; bases not matched to a gene: 2. The CDR3 sequence is CASSLGDRHYGYTF. The CDR3 DNA reads as TGTGCCAGCAGCTTAGGGGACAGACACTATGGCTACACCTTC.

The V gene is TRBV7-2, the J gene TRBJ2-7; 7 nucleotides line up with TRBD2. CDR1 SGHTA and CDR2 FQGNSA come from the germline V gene. V lost 0 bases to trimming and J lost 2 bases; unmatched junction nucleotides: 7. The CDR3 loop spans 16 amino acids. This chain's CDR3 is CASSLAPSSGTYEQYF. CDR3 in DNA: TGTGCCAGCAGCTTAGCGCCATCTAGCGGAACCTACGAGCAGTACTTC.

This sequence joins TRBV2 and TRBJ1-6; the D is unclear. V was shortened by 4 bases and J by 0 bases, with 7 bases between the two germline ends. The CDR3 spans 15 residues. Germline V lookup: CDR1 SNHLY, CDR2 FYNNEI. Written as DNA, the CDR3 is TGTGCCAGCAGTGGGCAGAGCTCCTATAATTCACCCCTCCACTTT. Translated, it gives CASSGQSSYNSPLHF.

This clone turned up a few times. The chain is built from TRBV5-4 and TRBJ2-5, with 9 bases matching TRBD1. V shed 4 bases, J shed 4 bases, and the junction held 11 bases outside the gene matches. Germline CDR1 reads SGHNT; CDR2 reads YYREEE (reference sequence). The CDR3 is made up of 16 amino acids. CDR3 nucleotides: TGTGCCAGCAGCACCAGACAGGGGGTGGGACGAGAGACCCAGTACTTC. It is translated as CASSTRQGVGRETQYF.